Each of the 32 T cell receptor beta chains below was sequenced from the same sample in a study of cytomegalovirus exposure and HLA in healthy donors (dated by TCRdb to the late 2010s). Libraries came from the immunoSEQ multiplex PCR assay. For the multiplex PCR, a mixture combining 60 forward primers for TCR Vbeta segments and 13 reverse primers for TCR Jbeta segments was used. TCRdb retrieved this table from immuneACCESS and kept in-frame rearrangements only. Not all clones are present; in checked studies, unresolved V genes account for under half, and no reason is known for the remainder. The sample table shows about 140,000 clones, and less than 85% are seen once. The ten largest clones represent about 2% of the sample. Specimen: PBMCs. These receptors all stem from a woman aged 55-70 years in good health and CMV-seropositive.

The rearrangement joins TRBV6-1 to TRBJ2-7, with D possibly being TRBD1 (6 bases). The CDR3 covers 14 residues. Germline V gene sequence: CDR1 MNHNS, CDR2 SASEGT. The V end lost 3 bases, the J end lost 3 bases, and 12 bases lay between the germline ends. Written as DNA, the CDR3 is TGTGCCAGCAGTGACCCTTCGGACAGCTACGAGCAGTACTTC. As protein: CASSDPSDSYEQYF.

This clone was detected only once. A read error may account for a junction end that differs from germline. This chain links TRBV28 with TRBJ1-2; no definite D call. In germline, CDR1 is MDHEN, CDR2 SYDVKM. The CDR3 length is 13 residues. The CDR3 spells CASSLRRSYGYTF. CDR3 nucleotide sequence: TGTGCCAGCAGTTTAAGGCGGTCCTATGGCTACACTTTC.

This clone was found a few times. The chain joins TRBV5-4 to TRBJ2-5, with 7 bases matching TRBD2. This CDR3 region has 16 residues. Per germline, CDR1 SGHNT and CDR2 YYREEE (reference sequence). J lost 1 base, V lost 0 bases, and 6 bases had no gene match. The CDR3 region is CASSLDSSGVQETQYF. In DNA form, the CDR3 reads TGTGCCAGCAGCTTGGATTCCAGCGGGGTCCAAGAGACCCAGTACTTC.

The chain employs TRBV19 and TRBJ2-1; 8 bases line up with TRBD2. V gave up 4 bases and J gave up 0 bases; unmatched junction bases: 5. The CDR3 is made up of 16 amino acids. The germline V gene has CDR1 LNHDA and CDR2 SQIVND (reference sequence). The CDR3 region has the DNA TGTGCCAGTAGTACCCGGACTAGCAGCTCCTACAATGAGCAGTTCTTC. It specifies CASSTRTSSSYNEQFF.

J is TRBJ2-5 and V is TRBV28, with a possible D match to TRBD1 (5 bases). Looked up from germline, CDR1 is MDHEN and CDR2 is SYDVKM. The CDR3 loop spans 15 amino acids. The V gene lost 7 bases and the J gene lost 5 bases, with 20 bases spanning the gap. Here the CDR3 reads CASTPQGAGHETQYF. CDR3 nucleotides: TGTGCCAGCACTCCCCAAGGTGCAGGGCACGAGACCCAGTACTTC.

V is TRBV28 and J is TRBJ1-2; 8 nucleotides match TRBD1. With V trimmed by 6 bases and J by 5 bases, 14 bases remained unmatched. Germline assignment: CDR1 MDHEN and CDR2 SYDVKM. This CDR3 has 16 residues. CDR3 in DNA: TGTGCCAGCAGGGACAGGGACCCACGACATGGGTATGGCTACACCTTC. Translated: CASRDRDPRHGYGYTF.

The chain combines TRBV7-3 with TRBJ2-1; the match to TRBD2 covers 7 bases. The CDR3 is 15 amino acids. The trim removed 4 bases at V and 1 base at J, leaving 4 bases unmatched. Germline assignment: CDR1 SGHTA and CDR2 FQGTGA. In nucleotides, the CDR3 is TGTGCCAGCAGCTCGAGCGGGGATTCCTACAATGAGCAGTTCTTC. It yields the protein CASSSSGDSYNEQFF.

This clone has a handful of counts. The rearrangement joins TRBV23-1 to TRBJ2-7, with 7 bases fitting TRBD1. TRBV23-1 is an open reading frame, and its role is uncertain. The J segment lost 2 bases and the V segment lost 2 bases, leaving 18 bases of the junction unmatched. This CDR3 has 19 residues. The chain's CDR3 is CASSQPARGPTVSPYEQYF. The CDR3 DNA reads as TGCGCCAGCAGTCAACCGGCTAGGGGGCCAACAGTAAGTCCCTACGAGCAGTACTTC.

This rearrangement joins TRBV7-9 to TRBJ1-2, with 8 bases lining up with TRBD1. V lost 2 bases to trimming and J lost 7 bases; unmatched junction nucleotides: 9. Germline lookup yields CDR1 SEHNR and CDR2 FQNEAQ (reference sequence). The CDR3 covers 15 residues. CDR3 sequence reads: CASSLRRTGYSGYTF. Written as DNA, the CDR3 is TGTGCCAGCAGCTTAAGAAGGACAGGGTACTCTGGCTACACCTTC. Combining the CDR3 with reference TRBV7-9 and TRBJ1-2 gives the whole variable domain DTGVSQNPRHKITKRGQNVTFRCDPISEHNRLYWYRQTLGQGPEFLTYFQNEAQLEKSRLLSDRFSAERPKGSFSTLEIQRTEQGDSAMYLCASSLRRTGYSGYTFGSGTRLTVV.

This CDR3 is CASSREGEQYF. For the CDR3, the DNA is TGTGCCAGTAGTAGGGAGGGCGAGCAGTACTTC. This chain joins TRBV19 and TRBJ2-7; 7 bases are shared with TRBD2. Germline lookup yields CDR1 LNHDA and CDR2 SQIVND (reference sequence). Losses at the gene ends were 4 bases for V and 6 bases for J; bases not matched to a gene: 0. CDR3 length equals 11 residues.

V gene TRBV19 combines with J gene TRBJ2-7; 8 nucleotides match TRBD2. Trimming at V came to 4 bases and at J to 4 bases, leaving 3 bases not matched to a gene. The CDR3 runs to 13 residues. Germline V CDR1 and CDR2: LNHDA, SQIVND (reference sequence). CDR3 amino acids: CASSSGRRYEQYF. CDR3 nucleotide sequence: TGTGCCAGTAGTAGCGGGAGGAGGTACGAGCAGTACTTC.

The chain joins TRBV19 to TRBJ1-1; D perhaps matches TRBD1 (5 bases). Per germline, CDR1 LNHDA and CDR2 SQIVND (reference sequence). V lost 5 bases, J lost 1 base, and 17 bases lay in between. The CDR3 consists of 16 residues. Here the CDR3 DNA reads TGTGCCAGTAGTTCAATCAAAGCGGGGGAGAACACTGAAGCTTTCTTT. Protein sequence: CASSSIKAGENTEAFF.

This clone came up once. This sequence joins TRBV23-1 and TRBJ1-2; D remains ambiguous. TRBV23-1 is classed as an ORF, of uncertain function. The CDR3 has 11 amino acids. The V gene lost 1 base and the J gene lost 6 bases, with 3 bases spanning the gap. Here the CDR3 DNA reads TGCGCCAGCAGTCAATTCAATGGCTACACCTTC. This gives the protein CASSQFNGYTF.

This chain uses TRBV6-5 with TRBJ1-1; D is perhaps TRBD1 (6 bases). The V gene lost 7 bases and the J gene lost 5 bases, with 14 bases spanning the gap. The CDR3 covers 13 residues. Per the germline V gene, CDR1 is MNHEY and CDR2 is SVGAGI. This CDR3 is CASIREGDTEAFF. CDR3 coding DNA: TGTGCCAGCATTAGGGAGGGGGATACTGAAGCTTTCTTT.

V and J are TRBV9 and TRBJ2-1, with 10 nucleotides matching TRBD2. V was clipped by 5 bases and J by 5 bases; unmatched bases: 4. CDR3 length: 14 amino acids. Per germline, CDR1 SGDLS and CDR2 YYNGEE. Here the CDR3 reads CASSPGTSDNEQFF. CDR3 in DNA: TGTGCCAGCAGTCCCGGGACTAGCGACAATGAGCAGTTCTTC. Together with reference TRBV9 and TRBJ2-1, the CDR3 gives the full variable domain: DSGVTQTPKHLITATGQRVTLRCSPRSGDLSVYWYQQSLDQGLQFLIQYYNGEERAKGNILERFSAQQFPDLHSELNLSSLELGDSALYFCASSPGTSDNEQFFGPGTRLTVL.

A few counts support this clone. The rearrangement links TRBV7-9 to TRBJ1-1, with unresolved D. The germline V and J ends were trimmed by 2 bases and 1 base, with 5 bases remaining between them. The CDR3 covers 13 residues. Germline V gene lookup returns CDR1 SEHNR and CDR2 FQNEAQ (reference sequence). The DNA of the CDR3 is TGTGCCAGCAGCTTATTCGGGAACACTGAAGCTTTCTTT. Amino acid sequence: CASSLFGNTEAFF.

The gene calls are TRBV7-9 and TRBJ2-1; D may be TRBD2 (5 bases). V lost 4 bases to trimming and J lost 0 bases, with 13 bases between them. CDR1 is SEHNR, CDR2 FQNEAQ, per germline (reference sequence). The CDR3 has 16 residues. The CDR3 DNA reads TGTGCCAGCAGCTCTAAAGCTGGGAGCTCCTACAATGAGCAGTTCTTC. Residues: CASSSKAGSSYNEQFF.

V is TRBV7-2 and J is TRBJ1-2, with D unclear. Deletions cut 4 bases from V and 8 bases from J, with 17 bases between. CDR3 length: 14 residues. CDR1 and CDR2 from the germline V gene are SGHTA and FQGNSA. The CDR3 nucleotides are TGTGCCAGCAGCTCCCCGACCCTAGAGACGGGCTACACCTTC. Its translation: CASSSPTLETGYTF. The variable domain in full, with the rest retrieved from reference TRBV7-2 and TRBJ1-2, is GAGVSQSPSNKVTEKGKDVELRCDPISGHTALYWYRQSLGQGLEFLIYFQGNSAPDKSGLPSDRFSAERTGGSVSTLTIQRTQQEDSAVYLCASSSPTLETGYTFGSGTRLTVV.

V gene TRBV30 combines with J gene TRBJ1-2, with D possibly being TRBD1 (5 bases). The V end lost 3 bases, the J end lost 3 bases, and 11 bases lay between the germline ends. This CDR3 has 13 residues. Germline V gene data show CDR1 as GTSNPN and CDR2 as SVGIG (reference sequence). The CDR3 reads CAWSVGRDYGYTF. Here the CDR3 DNA reads TGTGCCTGGAGCGTCGGCAGGGACTATGGCTACACCTTC.

The gene calls are TRBV29-1 and TRBJ2-7; TRBD1 matches 9 bases. The germline V gene has CDR1 SQVTM and CDR2 ANQGSEA. V trimming: 6 bases; J trimming: 2 bases; junction bases outside the gene matches: 8. The CDR3 is 14 residues long. CDR3 protein: CSVSGTGRTYEQYF. CDR3 coding DNA: TGCAGCGTATCCGGGACAGGGCGAACCTACGAGCAGTACTTC.

V and J are TRBV25-1 and TRBJ1-5; D is undetermined. Germline loops: CDR1 MGHDK, CDR2 SYGVNS. This CDR3 comprises 15 residues. V was cut by 3 bases and J by 4 bases, with 13 bases left in between. The CDR3 DNA is TGTGCCAGCAGTGATAATGAGCACAGTAATCAGCCCCAGCATTTT. This sequence encodes CASSDNEHSNQPQHF.

This clone was seen only once. This rearrangement joins TRBV28 to TRBJ1-1; no firm D call. Germline-derived CDR1 and CDR2 are MDHEN and SYDVKM. This CDR3 has 16 amino acids. V lost 1 base, J lost 1 base, and 13 bases lay in between. This CDR3 is CASSLFLRLSNTEAFF. In DNA form, the CDR3 reads TGTGCCAGCAGTTTATTTTTGCGGTTATCGAACACTGAAGCTTTCTTT. Full variable domain (rest looked up from reference TRBV28 and TRBJ1-1): DVKVTQSSRYLVKRTGEKVFLECVQDMDHENMFWYRQDPGLGLRLIYFSYDVKMKEKGDIPEGYSVSREKKERFSLILESASTNQTSMYLCASSLFLRLSNTEAFFGQGTRLTVV.

This clone was seen a handful of times. The chain has TRBV5-1 and TRBJ1-2; possibly TRBD1 for D (5 bases). V was trimmed by 0 bases and J by 8 bases, leaving 26 bases between them. CDR1 is SGHRS, CDR2 YFSETQ, per germline. The CDR3 totals 18 residues. CDR3 residues: CASSLEFLGRGWKSGYTF. The CDR3 nucleotides read TGCGCCAGCAGCTTGGAGTTTTTGGGGCGGGGATGGAAGAGCGGCTACACCTTC.

V gene TRBV19 combines with J gene TRBJ2-5; TRBD2 might be the D (5 bases). The germline V and J ends were trimmed by 1 base and 1 base, with 7 bases remaining between them. The CDR3 totals 14 residues. CDR1 is LNHDA, CDR2 SQIVND, per germline (reference sequence). The CDR3 DNA sequence: TGTGCCAGTAGTATAGTAGGAGGCCAAGAGACCCAGTACTTC. Residues: CASSIVGGQETQYF.

This clone was counted a few times. The J gene is TRBJ2-7, the V gene TRBV7-8; tentatively, D is TRBD1 (6 bases). CDR1 is SGHVS, CDR2 FQNEAQ, per germline. V lost 1 base, J lost 2 bases, and 9 bases lay in between. The CDR3 runs to 14 residues. The CDR3 DNA sequence: TGTGCCAGCAGCTTAGTTGGACAGACCTACGAGCAGTACTTC. This sequence encodes CASSLVGQTYEQYF.

Written as DNA, the CDR3 is TGCGCCAGCAGTGAGTACAGGGGTTTGAACACTGAAGCTTTCTTT. Amino acid sequence: CASSEYRGLNTEAFF. The chain recombines TRBV10-1 with TRBJ1-1, with 7 bases that match TRBD1. V shed 1 base and J 0 bases; nucleotides not matched to a gene: 2. The CDR3 totals 15 residues. Germline-derived CDR1 and CDR2 are WNHNN and SYGVQD (reference sequence).

The genes are TRBV29-1 and TRBJ2-1; 7 bases map to TRBD1. The CDR3 has 14 residues. The germline V gene has CDR1 SQVTM and CDR2 ANQGSEA. Trimming took 6 bases from V and 1 from J; bases not matched to a gene: 6. DNA of the CDR3: TGCAGCGTCCGCGACAGGGTATCCTACAATGAGCAGTTCTTC. Translation gives CSVRDRVSYNEQFF.

The rearrangement joins TRBV5-1 to TRBJ2-5; no firm D call. This CDR3 is built from 12 residues. The ends were cut back, 0 bases at V and 5 bases at J, with 5 bases in the middle. Germline CDR1 reads SGHRS; CDR2 reads YFSETQ. The CDR3 spells CASSLELETQYF. DNA of the CDR3: TGCGCCAGCAGCTTGGAGCTGGAGACCCAGTACTTC.

This chain links TRBV5-1 with TRBJ2-5, with D possibly TRBD2 on 5 matching bases. V lost 4 bases and J 13 bases, leaving 26 bases between the germline ends. This CDR3 region has 15 residues. The germline CDR1 and CDR2 sequences are SGHRS and YFSETQ. For the CDR3, the DNA is TGCGCCAGCAGCGCCGCCGGGATCTCAATCGGTTTTCGGTACTTC. Its protein product is CASSAAGISIGFRYF.

The chain has TRBV28 and TRBJ1-1; no clear D gene. Trimming removed 7 bases from V and 0 bases from J, with 9 bases in between. The CDR3 spans 13 residues. Per germline, CDR1 MDHEN and CDR2 SYDVKM. The CDR3 here is CASTTPLNTEAFF. The CDR3 nucleotides read TGTGCCAGCACAACTCCTTTGAACACTGAAGCTTTCTTT.

The gene calls are TRBV7-2 and TRBJ2-1, with D possibly TRBD1 on 5 matching bases. This CDR3 has 15 amino acids. Germline assignment: CDR1 SGHTA and CDR2 FQGNSA. Trimming took 4 bases from V and 7 from J, leaving 17 bases between them. In nucleotides, the CDR3 is TGTGCCAGCAGCTCTGGGGCAATTGGGGTGAATGAGCAGTTCTTC. The encoded protein is CASSSGAIGVNEQFF.

The V and J genes are TRBV4-2 and TRBJ2-2; 10 bases are shared with TRBD2. The V gene end was trimmed by 1 base and the J gene end by 8 bases; junction bases not matched to a gene: 7. The CDR3 is 16 amino acids. Germline V gene sequence: CDR1 LGHNA, CDR2 YNFKEQ. For the CDR3, the DNA is TGTGCCAGCAGCCAAGCTAGCGGGAGTACGTCTGGGGAGCTGTTTTTT. It specifies CASSQASGSTSGELFF.